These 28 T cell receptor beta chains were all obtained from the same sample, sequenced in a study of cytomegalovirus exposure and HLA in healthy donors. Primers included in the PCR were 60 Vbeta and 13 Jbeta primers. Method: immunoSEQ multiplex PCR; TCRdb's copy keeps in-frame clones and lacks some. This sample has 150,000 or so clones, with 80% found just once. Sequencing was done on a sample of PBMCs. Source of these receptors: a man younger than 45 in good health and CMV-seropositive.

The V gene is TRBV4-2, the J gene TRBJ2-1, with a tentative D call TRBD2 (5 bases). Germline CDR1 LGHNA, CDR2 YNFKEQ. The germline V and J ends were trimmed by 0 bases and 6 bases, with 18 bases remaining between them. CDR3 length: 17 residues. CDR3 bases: TGTGCCAGCAGCCAAGATCACTCTAGCTCAACCTCCAATGAGCAGTTCTTC. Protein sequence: CASSQDHSSSTSNEQFF.

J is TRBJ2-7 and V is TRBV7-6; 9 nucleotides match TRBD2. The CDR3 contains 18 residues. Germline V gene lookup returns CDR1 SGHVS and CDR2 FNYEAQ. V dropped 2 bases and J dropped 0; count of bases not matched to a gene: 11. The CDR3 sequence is CASSLSGLAGSRSYEQYF. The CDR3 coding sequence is TGTGCCAGCAGCTTAAGTGGTCTAGCGGGAAGTCGCTCCTACGAGCAGTACTTC.

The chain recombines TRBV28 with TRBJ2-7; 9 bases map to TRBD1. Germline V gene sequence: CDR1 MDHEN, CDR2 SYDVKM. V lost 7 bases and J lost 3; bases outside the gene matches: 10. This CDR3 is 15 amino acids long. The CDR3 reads CASIPGTGTDYEQYF. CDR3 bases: TGTGCCAGCATCCCCGGGACAGGGACCGACTACGAGCAGTACTTC.

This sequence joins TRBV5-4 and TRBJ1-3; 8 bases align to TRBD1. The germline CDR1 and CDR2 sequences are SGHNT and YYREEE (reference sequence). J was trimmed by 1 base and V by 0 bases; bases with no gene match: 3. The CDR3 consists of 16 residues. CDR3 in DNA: TGTGCCAGCAGCTTGGACAGGGGGGGTTCTGGAAACACCATATATTTT. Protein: CASSLDRGGSGNTIYF.

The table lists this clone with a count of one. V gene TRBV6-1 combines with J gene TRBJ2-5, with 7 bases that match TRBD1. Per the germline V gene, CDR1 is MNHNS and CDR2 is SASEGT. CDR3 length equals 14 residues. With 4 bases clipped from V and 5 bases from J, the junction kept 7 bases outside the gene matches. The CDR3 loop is CASSGGGSGETQYF. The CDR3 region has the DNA TGTGCCAGCAGTGGAGGGGGCAGTGGGGAGACCCAGTACTTC.

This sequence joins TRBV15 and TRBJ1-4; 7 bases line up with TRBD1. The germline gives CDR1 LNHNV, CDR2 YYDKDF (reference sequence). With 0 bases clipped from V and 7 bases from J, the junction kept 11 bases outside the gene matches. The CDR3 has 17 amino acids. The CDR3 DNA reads TGTGCCACCAGCAGAGATCTACAGGGGCGGCGGGGTGAAAAACTGTTTTTT. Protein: CATSRDLQGRRGEKLFF.

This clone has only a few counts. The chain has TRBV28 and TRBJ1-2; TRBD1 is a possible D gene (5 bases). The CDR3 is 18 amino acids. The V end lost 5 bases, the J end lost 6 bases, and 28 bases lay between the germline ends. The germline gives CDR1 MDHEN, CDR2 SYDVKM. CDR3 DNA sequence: TGTGCCAGCAGTCCCGGAGGGACGGGGGTCGTCCGGGTTGATGGCTACACCTTC. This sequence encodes CASSPGGTGVVRVDGYTF.

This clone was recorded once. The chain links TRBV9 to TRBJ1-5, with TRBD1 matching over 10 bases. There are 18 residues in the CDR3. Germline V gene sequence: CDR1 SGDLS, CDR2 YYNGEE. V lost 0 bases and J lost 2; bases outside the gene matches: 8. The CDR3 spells CASSVGPGQGRGNQPQHF. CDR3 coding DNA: TGTGCCAGCAGCGTAGGACCGGGACAGGGGCGCGGCAATCAGCCCCAGCATTTT.

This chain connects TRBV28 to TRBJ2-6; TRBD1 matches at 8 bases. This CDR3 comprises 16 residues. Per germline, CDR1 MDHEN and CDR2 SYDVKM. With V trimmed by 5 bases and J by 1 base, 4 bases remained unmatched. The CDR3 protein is CASSPGQGSGANVLTF. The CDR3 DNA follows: TGTGCCAGCAGTCCTGGACAGGGTTCTGGGGCCAACGTCCTGACTTTC.

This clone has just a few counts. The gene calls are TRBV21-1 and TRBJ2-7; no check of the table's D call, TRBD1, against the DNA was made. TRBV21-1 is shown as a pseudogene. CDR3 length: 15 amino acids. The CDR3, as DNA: TGTGCCAGCAGCAAAATGGTGAAGGGGAATTACGAGCAGTACTTC. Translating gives CASSKMVKGNYEQYF.

In DNA, the CDR3 is TGTGCCAGTAGTCTTGGACTGAGGAACACTGAAGCTTTCTTT. It yields the protein CASSLGLRNTEAFF. J is TRBJ1-1 and V is TRBV19; no firm D call. V dropped 5 bases and J dropped 1 base, with 11 bases sitting between them. The CDR3 covers 14 residues. Germline V gene lookup returns CDR1 LNHDA and CDR2 SQIVND (reference sequence).

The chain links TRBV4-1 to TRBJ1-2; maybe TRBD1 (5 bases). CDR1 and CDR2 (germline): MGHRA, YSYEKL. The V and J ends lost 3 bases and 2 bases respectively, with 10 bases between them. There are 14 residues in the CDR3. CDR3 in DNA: TGCGCCAGCAGCCAGGGGTCAGGGAACTATGGCTACACCTTC. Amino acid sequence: CASSQGSGNYGYTF.

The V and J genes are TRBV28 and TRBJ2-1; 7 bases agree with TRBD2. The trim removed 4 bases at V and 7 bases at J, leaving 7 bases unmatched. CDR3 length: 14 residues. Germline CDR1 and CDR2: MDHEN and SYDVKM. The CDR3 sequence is CASSSAGESNEQFF. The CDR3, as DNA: TGTGCCAGCAGTTCGGCGGGAGAATCGAATGAGCAGTTCTTC.

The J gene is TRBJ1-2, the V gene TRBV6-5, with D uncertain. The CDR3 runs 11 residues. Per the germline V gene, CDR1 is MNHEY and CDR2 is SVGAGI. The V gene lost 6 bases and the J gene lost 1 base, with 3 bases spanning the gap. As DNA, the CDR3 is TGTGCCAGCAGCCTTAACTATGGCTACACCTTC. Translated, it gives CASSLNYGYTF.

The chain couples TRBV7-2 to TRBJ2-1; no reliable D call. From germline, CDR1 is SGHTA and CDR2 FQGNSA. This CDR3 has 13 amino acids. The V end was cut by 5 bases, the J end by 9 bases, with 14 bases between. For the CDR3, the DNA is TGTGCCAGCAGCCCTACCGCGAACGGTGAGCAGTTCTTC. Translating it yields CASSPTANGEQFF.

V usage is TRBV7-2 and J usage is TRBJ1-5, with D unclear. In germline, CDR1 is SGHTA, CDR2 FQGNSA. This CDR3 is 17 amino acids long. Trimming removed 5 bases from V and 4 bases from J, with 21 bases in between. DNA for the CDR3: TGTGCCAGCAGCCGTTTTTGGGCAGGTGAGAAGAATCAGCCCCAGCATTTT. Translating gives CASSRFWAGEKNQPQHF.

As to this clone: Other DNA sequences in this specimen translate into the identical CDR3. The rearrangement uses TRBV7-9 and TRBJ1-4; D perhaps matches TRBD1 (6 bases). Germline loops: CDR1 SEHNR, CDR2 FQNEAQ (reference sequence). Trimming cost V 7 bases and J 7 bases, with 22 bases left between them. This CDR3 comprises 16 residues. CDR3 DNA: TGTGCCAGCACCACGTTTTTGGACAGAGGGCCTGAAAAACTGTTTTTT. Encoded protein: CASTTFLDRGPEKLFF.

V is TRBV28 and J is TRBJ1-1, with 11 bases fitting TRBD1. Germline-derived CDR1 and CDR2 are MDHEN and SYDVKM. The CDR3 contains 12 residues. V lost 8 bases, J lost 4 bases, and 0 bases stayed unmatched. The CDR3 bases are TGTGCCAGCGGGACAGGGGGCACTGAAGCTTTCTTT. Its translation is CASGTGGTEAFF. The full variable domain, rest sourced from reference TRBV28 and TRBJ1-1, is DVKVTQSSRYLVKRTGEKVFLECVQDMDHENMFWYRQDPGLGLRLIYFSYDVKMKEKGDIPEGYSVSREKKERFSLILESASTNQTSMYLCASGTGGTEAFFGQGTRLTVV.

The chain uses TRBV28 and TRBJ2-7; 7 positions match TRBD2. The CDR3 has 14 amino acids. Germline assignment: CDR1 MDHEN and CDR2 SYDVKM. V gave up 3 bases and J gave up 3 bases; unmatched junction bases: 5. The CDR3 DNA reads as TGTGCCAGCAGTTTGGGGAGGGGAGGCTACGAGCAGTACTTC. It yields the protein CASSLGRGGYEQYF.

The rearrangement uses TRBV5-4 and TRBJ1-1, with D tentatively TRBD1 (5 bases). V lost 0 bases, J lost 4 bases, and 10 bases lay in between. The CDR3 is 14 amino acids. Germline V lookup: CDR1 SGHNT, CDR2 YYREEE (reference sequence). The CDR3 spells CASSLEGSGTEAFF. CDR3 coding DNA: TGTGCCAGCAGCTTGGAGGGGTCGGGCACTGAAGCTTTCTTT.

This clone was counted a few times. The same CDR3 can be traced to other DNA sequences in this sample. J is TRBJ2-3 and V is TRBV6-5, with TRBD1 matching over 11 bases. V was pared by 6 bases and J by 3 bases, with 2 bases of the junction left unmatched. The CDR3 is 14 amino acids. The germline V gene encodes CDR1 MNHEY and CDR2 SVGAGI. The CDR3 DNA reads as TGTGCCAGCAGGAGGGACAGGGGGACAGATACGCAGTATTTT. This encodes CASRRDRGTDTQYF.

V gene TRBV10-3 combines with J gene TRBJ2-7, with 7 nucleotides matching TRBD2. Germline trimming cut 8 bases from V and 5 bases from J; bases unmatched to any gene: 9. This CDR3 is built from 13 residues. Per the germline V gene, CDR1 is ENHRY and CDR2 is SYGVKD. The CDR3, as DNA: TGTGCCATCGGGGGGGGGAGCGTGGACGAGCAGTACTTC. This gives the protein CAIGGGSVDEQYF.

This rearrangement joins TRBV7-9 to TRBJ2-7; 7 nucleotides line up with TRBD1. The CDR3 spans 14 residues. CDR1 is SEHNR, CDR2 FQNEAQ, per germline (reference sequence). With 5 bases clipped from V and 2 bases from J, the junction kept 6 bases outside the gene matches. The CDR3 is CASSGRDSPYEQYF. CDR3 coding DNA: TGTGCCAGCAGCGGCCGGGACAGCCCCTACGAGCAGTACTTC.

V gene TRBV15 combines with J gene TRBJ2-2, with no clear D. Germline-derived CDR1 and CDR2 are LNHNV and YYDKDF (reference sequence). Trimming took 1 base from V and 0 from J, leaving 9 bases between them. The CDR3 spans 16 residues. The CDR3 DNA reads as TGTGCCACCAGCAGAGCGGTTCCGACGAACACCGGGGAGCTGTTTTTT. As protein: CATSRAVPTNTGELFF.

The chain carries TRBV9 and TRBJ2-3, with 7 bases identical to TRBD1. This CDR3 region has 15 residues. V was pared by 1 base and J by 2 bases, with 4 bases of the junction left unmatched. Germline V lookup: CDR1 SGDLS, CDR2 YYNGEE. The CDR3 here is CASSVMTGITDTQYF. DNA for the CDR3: TGTGCCAGCAGCGTAATGACAGGGATCACAGATACGCAGTATTTT. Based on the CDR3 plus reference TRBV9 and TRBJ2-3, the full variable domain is DSGVTQTPKHLITATGQRVTLRCSPRSGDLSVYWYQQSLDQGLQFLIQYYNGEERAKGNILERFSAQQFPDLHSELNLSSLELGDSALYFCASSVMTGITDTQYFGPGTRLTVL.

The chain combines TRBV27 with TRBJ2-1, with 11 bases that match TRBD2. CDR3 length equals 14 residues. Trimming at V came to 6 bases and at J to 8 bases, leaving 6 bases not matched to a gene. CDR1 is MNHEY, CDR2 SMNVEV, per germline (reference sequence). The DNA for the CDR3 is TGTGCCAGCAGACTAGCGGGAGCCGGCGATGAGCAGTTCTTC. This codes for CASRLAGAGDEQFF.

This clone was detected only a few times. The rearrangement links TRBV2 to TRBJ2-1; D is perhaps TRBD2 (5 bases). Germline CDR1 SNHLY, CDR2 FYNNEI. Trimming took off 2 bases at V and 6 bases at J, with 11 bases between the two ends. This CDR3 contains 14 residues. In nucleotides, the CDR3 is TGTGCCAGCAGTGAACAGCTAGCAACCAATGAGCAGTTCTTC. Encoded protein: CASSEQLATNEQFF. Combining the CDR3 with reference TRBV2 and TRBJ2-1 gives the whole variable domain EPEVTQTPSHQVTQMGQEVILRCVPISNHLYFYWYRQILGQKVEFLVSFYNNEISEKSEIFDDQFSVERPDGSNFTLKIRSTKLEDSAMYFCASSEQLATNEQFFGPGTRLTVL.

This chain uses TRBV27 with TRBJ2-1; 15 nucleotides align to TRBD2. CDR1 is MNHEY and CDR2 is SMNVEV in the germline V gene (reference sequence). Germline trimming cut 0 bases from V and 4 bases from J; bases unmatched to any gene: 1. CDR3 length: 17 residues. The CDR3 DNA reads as TGTGCCAGCAGTTTATCGGGACTAGCGGGAGGTTACAATGAGCAGTTCTTC. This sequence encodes CASSLSGLAGGYNEQFF.